This TCR beta chain was recorded in a study of memory CD4+ T cells and cytomegalovirus serostatus. Sequencing was performed with immunoSEQ multiplex PCR; in TCRdb, only in-frame clones are kept and a portion is missing. The sample gives roughly 84,000 clones, 65% to 85% of which show up once; less than 0.9% is in the top ten. Looked up from germline, CDR1 is LGHNA and CDR2 is YNFKEQ. The CDR3 totals 17 residues. Trimming at V came to 2 bases and at J to 6 bases, leaving 10 bases not matched to a gene. Study results and limitations: Each of 60 to 80 CMV-associated TCRbeta sequences occurred in one to five individuals.

As regards this clone: Its antigen is still unknown.

The sort gate was single viable CD3+CD4+CD8-CD45RO+ cells for memory CD4+ T cells. The rearrangement uses TRBV4-2 and TRBJ2-1; 10 bases map to TRBD2. The TCR comes from an adult in good health and CMV-seronegative. The specimen sequenced was memory CD4+ T cells from blood. CDR3 in amino acids: CASSQMRAAGGSNEQFF. The CDR3 DNA reads TGTGCCAGCAGCCAAATGCGGGCAGCGGGGGGGTCCAATGAGCAGTTCTTC.